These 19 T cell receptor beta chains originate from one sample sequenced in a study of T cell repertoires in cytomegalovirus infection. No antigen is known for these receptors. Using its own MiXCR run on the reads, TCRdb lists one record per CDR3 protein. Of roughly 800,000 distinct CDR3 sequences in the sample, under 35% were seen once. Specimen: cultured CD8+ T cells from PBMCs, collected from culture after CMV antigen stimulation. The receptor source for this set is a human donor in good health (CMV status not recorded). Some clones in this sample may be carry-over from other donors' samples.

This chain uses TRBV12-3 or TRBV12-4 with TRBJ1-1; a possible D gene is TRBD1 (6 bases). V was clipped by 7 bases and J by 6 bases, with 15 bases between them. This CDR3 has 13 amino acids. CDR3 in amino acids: CASIPRGISEAFF. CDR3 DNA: TGTGCCAGCATCCCGAGGGGGATTTCTGAAGCTTTCTTT.

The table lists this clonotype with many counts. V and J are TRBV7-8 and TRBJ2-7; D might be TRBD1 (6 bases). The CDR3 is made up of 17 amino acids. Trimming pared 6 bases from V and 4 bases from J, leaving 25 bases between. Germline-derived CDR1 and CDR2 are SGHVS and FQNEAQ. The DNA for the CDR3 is TGTGCCAGCAGGGAAATAGAAACACCTCAGGGGTTATACGAGCAGTACTTC. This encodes CASREIETPQGLYEQYF.

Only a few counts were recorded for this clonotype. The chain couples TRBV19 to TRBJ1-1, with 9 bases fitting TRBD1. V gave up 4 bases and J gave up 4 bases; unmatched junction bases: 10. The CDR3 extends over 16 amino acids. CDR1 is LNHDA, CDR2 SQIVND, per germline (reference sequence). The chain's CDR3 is CASSRIRDRVFTEAFF. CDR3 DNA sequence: TGTGCCAGTAGTAGAATCCGGGACAGGGTTTTCACTGAAGCTTTCTTT.

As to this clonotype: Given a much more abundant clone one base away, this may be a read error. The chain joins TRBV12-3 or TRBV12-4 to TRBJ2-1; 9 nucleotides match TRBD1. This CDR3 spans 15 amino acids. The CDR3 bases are TGTGCCAGCAGGGTACAGGGGGCGTCCTACAATGAGCAGTCCTTC. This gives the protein CASRVQGASYNEQSF.

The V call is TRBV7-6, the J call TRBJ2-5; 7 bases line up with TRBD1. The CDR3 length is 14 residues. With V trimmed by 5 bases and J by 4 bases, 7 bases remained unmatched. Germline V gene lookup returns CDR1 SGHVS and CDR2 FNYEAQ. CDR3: CASSVSGGLETQYF. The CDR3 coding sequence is TGTGCCAGCAGCGTATCAGGGGGTTTAGAGACCCAGTACTTC.

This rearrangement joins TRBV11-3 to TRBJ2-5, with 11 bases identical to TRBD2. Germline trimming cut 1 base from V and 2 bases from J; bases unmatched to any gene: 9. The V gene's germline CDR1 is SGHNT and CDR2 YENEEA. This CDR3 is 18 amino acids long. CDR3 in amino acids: CASSLAGRLAGIQETQYF. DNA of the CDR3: TGTGCCAGCAGCTTAGCTGGGAGACTAGCGGGGATACAAGAGACCCAGTACTTC.

Here the CDR3 reads CASRNKRVPVSPLHF. In nucleotides, the CDR3 is TGTGCCAGCAGGAACAAGCGGGTACCGGTTTCACCCCTCCACTTT. The chain employs TRBV27 and TRBJ1-6; no reliable D call. Germline CDR1 and CDR2: MNHEY and SMNVEV (reference sequence). The ends were cut back, 6 bases at V and 9 bases at J, with 18 bases in the middle. This CDR3 has 15 residues.

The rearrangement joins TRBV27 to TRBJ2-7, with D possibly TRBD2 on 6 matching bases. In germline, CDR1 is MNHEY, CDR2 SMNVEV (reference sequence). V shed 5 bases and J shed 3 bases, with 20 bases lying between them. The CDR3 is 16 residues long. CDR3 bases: TGTGCCAGCAGTCCTTTCCCGCGGGGCCTTGGCTACGAGCAGTACTTC. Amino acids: CASSPFPRGLGYEQYF.

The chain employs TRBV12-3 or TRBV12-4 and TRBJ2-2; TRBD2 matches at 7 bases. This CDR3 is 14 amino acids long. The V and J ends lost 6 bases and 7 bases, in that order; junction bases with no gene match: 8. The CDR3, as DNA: TGTGCCAGCAGCGAGGGAGGGGCCGGCGGGGAGCTGTTTTTT. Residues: CASSEGGAGGELFF.

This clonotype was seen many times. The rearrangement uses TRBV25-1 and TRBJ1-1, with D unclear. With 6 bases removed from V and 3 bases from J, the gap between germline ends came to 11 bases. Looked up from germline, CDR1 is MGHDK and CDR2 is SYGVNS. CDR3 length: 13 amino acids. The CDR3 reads CASRKEGYTEAFF. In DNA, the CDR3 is TGTGCCAGCAGGAAGGAAGGGTACACTGAAGCTTTCTTT.

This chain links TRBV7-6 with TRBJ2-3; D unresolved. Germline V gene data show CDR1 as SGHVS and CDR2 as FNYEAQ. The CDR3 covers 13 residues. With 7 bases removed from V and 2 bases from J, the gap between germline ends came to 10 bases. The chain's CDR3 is CASTPKATDTQYF. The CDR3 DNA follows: TGTGCCAGCACCCCCAAGGCCACAGATACGCAGTATTTT.

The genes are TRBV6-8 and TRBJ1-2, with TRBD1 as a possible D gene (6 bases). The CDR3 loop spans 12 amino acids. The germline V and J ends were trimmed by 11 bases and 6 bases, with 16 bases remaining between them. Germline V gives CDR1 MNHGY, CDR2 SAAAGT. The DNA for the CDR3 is TGTGCCGCACCGCTCGGGGGCGATGGCTACACCTTC. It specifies CAAPLGGDGYTF.

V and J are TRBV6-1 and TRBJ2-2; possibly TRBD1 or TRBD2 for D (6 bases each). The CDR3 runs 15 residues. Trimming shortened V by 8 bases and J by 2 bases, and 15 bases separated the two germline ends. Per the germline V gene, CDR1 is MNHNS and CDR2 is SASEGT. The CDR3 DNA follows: TGTGCCAGCTCCCGAAGGGGGGCCAACACCGGGGAGCTGTTTTTT. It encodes CASSRRGANTGELFF.

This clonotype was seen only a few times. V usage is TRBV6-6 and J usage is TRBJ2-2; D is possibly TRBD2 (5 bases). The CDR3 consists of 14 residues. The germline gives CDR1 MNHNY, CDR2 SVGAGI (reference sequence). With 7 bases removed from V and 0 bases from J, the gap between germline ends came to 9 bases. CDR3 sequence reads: CASTGDPNTGELFF. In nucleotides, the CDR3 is TGTGCCAGCACCGGGGATCCGAACACCGGGGAGCTGTTTTTT.

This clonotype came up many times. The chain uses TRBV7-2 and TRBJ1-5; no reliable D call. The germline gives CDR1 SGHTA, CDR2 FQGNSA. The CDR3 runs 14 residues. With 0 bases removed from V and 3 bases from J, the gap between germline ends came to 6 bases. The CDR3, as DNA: TGTGCCAGCAGCTTAGCGGGGTTCAATCAGCCCCAGCATTTT. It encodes CASSLAGFNQPQHF.

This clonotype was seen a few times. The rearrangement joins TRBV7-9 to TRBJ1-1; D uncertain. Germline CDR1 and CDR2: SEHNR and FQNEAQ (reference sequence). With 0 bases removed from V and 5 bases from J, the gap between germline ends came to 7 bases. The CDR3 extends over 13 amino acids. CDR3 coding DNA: TGTGCCAGCAGCTTAGCAAGGGTAACTGAAGCTTTCTTT. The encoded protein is CASSLARVTEAFF.

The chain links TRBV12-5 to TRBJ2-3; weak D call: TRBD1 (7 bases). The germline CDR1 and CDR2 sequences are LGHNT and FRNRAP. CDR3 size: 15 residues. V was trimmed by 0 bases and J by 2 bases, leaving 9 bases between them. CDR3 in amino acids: CASGLVEGATDTQYF. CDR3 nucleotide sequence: TGTGCTAGTGGTTTGGTGGAGGGGGCCACAGATACGCAGTATTTT.

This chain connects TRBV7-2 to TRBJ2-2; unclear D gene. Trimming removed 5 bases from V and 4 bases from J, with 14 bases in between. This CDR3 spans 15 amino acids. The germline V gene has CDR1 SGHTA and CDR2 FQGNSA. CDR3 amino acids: CASSITGSSTGELFF. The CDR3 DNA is TGTGCCAGCAGCATAACGGGTTCGAGCACCGGGGAGCTGTTTTTT.

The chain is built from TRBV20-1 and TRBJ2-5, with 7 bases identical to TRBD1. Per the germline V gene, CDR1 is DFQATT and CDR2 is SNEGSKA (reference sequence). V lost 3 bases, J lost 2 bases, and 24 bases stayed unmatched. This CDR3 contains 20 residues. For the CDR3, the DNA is TGCAGTGCTAGGGGGTCCGGACCGACAGGGAATAGGGCCCCACAAGAGACCCAGTACTTC. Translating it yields CSARGSGPTGNRAPQETQYF.